Following are 26 T cell receptor beta chains from one sample sequenced in a study of vaccination and CD4 T cells after COVID-19. No antigens are known for them. Treatment of the sample: approximately nine-day PBMC culture with coronavirus spike peptide pools or control peptides (ViraFEST assay). The Oncomine TCR Beta short-read assay was applied to DNA of cultured CD4+ T cells. TCRdb re-derived calls from the PCR reads in MiXCR, one entry per CDR3 protein. The data hold approximately 15,000 distinct CDR3 sequences, with roughly 55% observed a single time. The sample taken for sequencing was CD4+ T cells from blood, cultured in vitro. These receptors were collected from a human donor who had recovered from COVID-19.

The rearrangement links TRBV30 to TRBJ2-2, with TRBD1 matching 9 bases. The V gene's germline CDR1 is GTSNPN and CDR2 SVGIG (reference sequence). This CDR3 has 14 residues. CDR3: CAGRQGANTGELFF. The CDR3 bases are TGTGCTGGGCGACAGGGGGCGAACACCGGGGAGCTGTTTTTT.

This clonotype was recorded a few times. The rearrangement uses TRBV19 and TRBJ1-5; D unresolved. V was pared by 3 bases and J by 4 bases, with 19 bases between. This CDR3 is 17 amino acids long. Germline-derived CDR1 and CDR2 are LNHDA and SQIVND (reference sequence). In DNA, the CDR3 is TGTGCCAGTAGTATGGAGGGCAGGAGAGGACCTAATCAGCCCCAGCATTTT. It yields the protein CASSMEGRRGPNQPQHF.

The chain carries TRBV29-1 and TRBJ2-3, with D possibly being TRBD1 or TRBD2 (5 bases each). The germline V gene has CDR1 SQVTM and CDR2 ANQGSEA. The CDR3 runs 14 residues. V was clipped by 0 bases and J by 4 bases, with 11 bases between them. The DNA of the CDR3 is TGCAGCGTTGAAGAATCGAGGGGCCCAGATACGCAGTATTTT. It encodes CSVEESRGPDTQYF.

The chain recombines TRBV2 with TRBJ2-5; 7 bases are shared with TRBD2. The V gene's germline CDR1 is SNHLY and CDR2 FYNNEI. The J segment lost 4 bases and the V segment lost 2 bases, leaving 4 bases of the junction unmatched. The CDR3 contains 14 residues. The CDR3 sequence: CASSEQASGETQYF. The CDR3 DNA reads TGTGCCAGCAGTGAACAGGCTAGCGGAGAGACCCAGTACTTC.

The J gene is TRBJ2-3, the V gene TRBV6-5, with 9 positions matching TRBD2. This CDR3 is 17 amino acids long. CDR1 and CDR2 (germline): MNHEY, SVGAGI. V was clipped by 2 bases and J by 2 bases; unmatched bases: 8. CDR3 sequence (DNA): TGTGCCAGCAGTTACCCTACTCTAGCGGGATACACAGATACGCAGTATTTT. Protein product: CASSYPTLAGYTDTQYF.

The rearrangement uses TRBV12-3 or TRBV12-4 and TRBJ1-1, with D uncertain. V lost 6 bases, J lost 1 base, and 9 bases lay in between. The CDR3 is 13 amino acids. The CDR3 DNA sequence: TGTGCCAGCAGCCCAAAAGGGAACACTGAAGCTTTCTTT. Translated, it gives CASSPKGNTEAFF.

The rearrangement joins TRBV15 to TRBJ1-5; no firm D call. V dropped 4 bases and J dropped 1 base, with 5 bases sitting between them. Germline loops: CDR1 LNHNV, CDR2 YYDKDF (reference sequence). The CDR3 length is 13 residues. DNA of the CDR3: TGTGCCACCAGCATGGAGAGCAATCAGCCCCAGCATTTT. As protein: CATSMESNQPQHF.

Here the CDR3 DNA reads TGCAGTGCTAGAGAGACAGGGGGAAAAACTGAAGCTTTCTTT. It is translated as CSARETGGKTEAFF. The genes are TRBV20-1 and TRBJ1-1; 9 bases fit TRBD1. This CDR3 comprises 14 residues. Germline loops: CDR1 DFQATT, CDR2 SNEGSKA (reference sequence). V was clipped by 0 bases and J by 5 bases; unmatched bases: 4.

Here the CDR3 DNA reads TGTGCCAGCAGCTCGGGACGGATCTCTGGGGCCAACGTCCTGACTTTC. This gives the protein CASSSGRISGANVLTF. The genes are TRBV11-1 and TRBJ2-6; D is possibly TRBD1 or TRBD2 (5 bases each). V gave up 4 bases and J gave up 0 bases, with 10 bases separating them. Germline lookup yields CDR1 SGHAT and CDR2 FQDESV (reference sequence). The CDR3 covers 16 residues. Based on the CDR3 plus reference TRBV11-1 and TRBJ2-6, the full variable domain is EAEVAQSPRYKITEKSQAVAFWCDPISGHATLYWYRQILGQGPELLVQFQDESVVDDSQLPKDRFSAERLKGVDSTLKIQPAELGDSAMYLCASSSGRISGANVLTFGAGSRLTVL.

J is TRBJ2-7 and V is TRBV2; TRBD2 agrees at 9 bases. This CDR3 spans 12 amino acids. CDR1 and CDR2 from the germline V gene are SNHLY and FYNNEI. Trimming took 7 bases from V and 10 from J; bases not matched to a gene: 8. CDR3 nucleotides: TGTGCCAGCACGGGGAGCGGGAGGAGTCAGTACTTC. As protein: CASTGSGRSQYF.

The chain combines TRBV7-2 with TRBJ2-5; D assignment may be TRBD1 or TRBD2 (5 bases each). This CDR3 comprises 13 residues. Germline V gene lookup returns CDR1 SGHTA and CDR2 FQGNSA. Trimming cost V 3 bases and J 5 bases, with 10 bases left between them. The CDR3, as DNA: TGTGCCAGCAGCTTGGGGACCCGGGAGACCCAGTACTTC. Protein product: CASSLGTRETQYF.

The chain carries TRBV7-9 and TRBJ2-5; TRBD1 is a possible D gene (6 bases). Looked up from germline, CDR1 is SEHNR and CDR2 is FQNEAQ (reference sequence). The CDR3 contains 13 residues. Trimming took 2 bases from V and 3 from J, leaving 7 bases between them. Written as DNA, the CDR3 is TGTGCCAGCAGCTTATCAGGGGAAGAGACCCAGTACTTC. Its translation is CASSLSGEETQYF. Variable domain in full (rest from reference TRBV7-9 and TRBJ2-5): DTGVSQNPRHKITKRGQNVTFRCDPISEHNRLYWYRQTLGQGPEFLTYFQNEAQLEKSRLLSDRFSAERPKGSFSTLEIQRTEQGDSAMYLCASSLSGEETQYFGPGTRLLVL.

This chain's CDR3 is CASSFRGLSSYEQYF. Here the CDR3 DNA reads TGTGCCAGCAGCTTCCGGGGGTTAAGCTCCTACGAGCAGTACTTC. The chain uses TRBV7-8 and TRBJ2-7; perhaps TRBD2 as D (6 bases). This CDR3 spans 15 amino acids. With 3 bases removed from V and 0 bases from J, the gap between germline ends came to 12 bases. CDR1 SGHVS and CDR2 FQNEAQ come from the germline V gene.

This clonotype was observed a handful of times. This chain connects TRBV10-3 to TRBJ1-1, with TRBD1 matching 10 bases. This CDR3 has 12 amino acids. The trim removed 10 bases at V and 4 bases at J, leaving 3 bases unmatched. Germline CDR1 is ENHRY and CDR2 is SYGVKD. CDR3 sequence reads: CATGQGLTEAFF. CDR3 nucleotide sequence: TGTGCCACGGGACAGGGGCTCACTGAAGCTTTCTTT.

In its sample, this clonotype was seen a few times. The genes are TRBV12-3 or TRBV12-4 and TRBJ1-5; the match to TRBD1 covers 10 bases. Unmatched junction bases numbered 8, after V lost 4 bases and J lost 5 bases. The CDR3 consists of 16 residues. CDR3 sequence reads: CASSSVAGTGDQPQHF. CDR3 DNA: TGTGCCAGCAGTTCCGTTGCCGGGACAGGGGATCAGCCCCAGCATTTT.

The V call is TRBV28, the J call TRBJ1-1, with 10 bases fitting TRBD1. Germline V lookup: CDR1 MDHEN, CDR2 SYDVKM. The CDR3 is made up of 15 amino acids. V shed 6 bases and J 2 bases; nucleotides not matched to a gene: 6. The CDR3: CASRTRQGANTEAFF. The DNA of the CDR3 is TGTGCCAGCAGGACAAGACAGGGGGCAAACACTGAAGCTTTCTTT.

This clonotype has only a few counts. This rearrangement joins TRBV7-2 to TRBJ2-3; D possibly corresponds to TRBD2 (6 bases). Germline CDR1 SGHTA, CDR2 FQGNSA. Trimming stripped 3 bases from V and 0 bases from J, with 10 bases between. The CDR3 covers 15 residues. CDR3 protein: CASSFSGASTDTQYF. For the CDR3, the DNA is TGTGCCAGCAGCTTTAGCGGAGCTAGCACAGATACGCAGTATTTT.

This clonotype was seen more than once but under ten times. The rearrangement joins TRBV27 to TRBJ2-5; 11 bases are a match to TRBD2. The V gene's germline CDR1 is MNHEY and CDR2 SMNVEV (reference sequence). V shed 5 bases and J 2 bases; nucleotides not matched to a gene: 4. CDR3 length: 15 amino acids. The CDR3 here is CASSPGTSGQETQYF. CDR3 coding DNA: TGTGCCAGCAGTCCCGGGACTAGCGGACAAGAGACCCAGTACTTC.

The rearrangement uses TRBV6-1 and TRBJ2-1, with D unresolved. This CDR3 is 12 amino acids long. CDR1 is MNHNS, CDR2 SASEGT, per germline. The V end lost 0 bases, the J end lost 7 bases, and 4 bases lay between the germline ends. The CDR3, as DNA: TGTGCCAGCAGTGAAGCGTGGAATGAGCAGTTCTTC. This sequence encodes CASSEAWNEQFF.

This clonotype was detected a few times. The chain links TRBV30 to TRBJ2-2; no reliable D call. Germline V gene sequence: CDR1 GTSNPN, CDR2 SVGIG (reference sequence). CDR3 length: 12 residues. V lost 2 bases, J lost 6 bases, and 7 bases lay in between. The CDR3 DNA reads TGTGCCTGGAGTAGGGTGGCCGGGGAGCTGTTTTTT. This encodes CAWSRVAGELFF.

The rearrangement joins TRBV6-5 to TRBJ2-5; 9 nucleotides match TRBD1. CDR3 length: 14 amino acids. The germline CDR1 and CDR2 sequences are MNHEY and SVGAGI. V shed 4 bases and J 5 bases; nucleotides not matched to a gene: 5. The CDR3 is CASSLDRGLETQYF. The CDR3 nucleotides read TGTGCCAGCAGTTTGGACAGGGGATTGGAGACCCAGTACTTC.

The rearrangement joins TRBV6-1 to TRBJ1-5; D gene uncertain. Trimming stripped 5 bases from V and 4 bases from J, with 9 bases between. This CDR3 is 13 amino acids long. Germline CDR1 MNHNS, CDR2 SASEGT. The CDR3: CASSIEGNQPQHF. The CDR3 DNA reads as TGTGCCAGCAGTATCGAAGGTAATCAGCCCCAGCATTTT.

This chain uses TRBV20-1 with TRBJ2-1; D not resolved. The germline V gene encodes CDR1 DFQATT and CDR2 SNEGSKA (reference sequence). The length of the CDR3 is 14 residues. V lost 5 bases to trimming and J lost 2 bases, with 13 bases between them. The CDR3 coding sequence is TGCAGTGCTGAAAGACATACCCCCTACAATGAGCAGTTCTTC. It encodes CSAERHTPYNEQFF.

This clonotype has only one observation. The chain joins TRBV18 to TRBJ2-5, with D possibly matching TRBD2 (6 bases). V lost 3 bases to trimming and J lost 6 bases, with 17 bases between them. CDR1 and CDR2 from the germline V gene are KGHSH and LQKENI. This CDR3 has 15 amino acids. The CDR3 reads CASSPTTSFYQTQYF. CDR3 bases: TGTGCCAGCTCACCGACGACTAGTTTTTATCAGACCCAGTACTTC.

There are a few counts of this clonotype. This chain links TRBV5-1 with TRBJ1-6; 7 positions agree with TRBD1. CDR1 and CDR2 (germline): SGHRS, YFSETQ. This CDR3 region has 15 residues. The ends lost 0 bases at V and 9 bases at J; junction bases unmatched: 6. The CDR3 spells CASSLEVRGSSPLHF. In DNA, the CDR3 is TGCGCCAGCAGCTTGGAGGTCAGGGGGAGTTCACCCCTCCACTTT.

On this clonotype: An end of the junction does not agree with germline; a read error may underlie this. V usage is TRBV2 and J usage is TRBJ2-5, with no clear D. CDR3 size: 13 residues. The germline V gene encodes CDR1 SNHLY and CDR2 FYNNEI. CDR3 bases: TGTGCCAGCAATGAAGGCAGAAAAGAGACCCAGTACTTC. Translation gives CASNEGRKETQYF.